One sample yielded the 18 T cell receptor beta chains listed below, sequenced in a study of T cell responses to AZD1222 COVID-19 vaccine. Using immunoSEQ multiplex PCR, the repertoire was profiled, and TCRdb retains in-frame clones only, with some absent. The profile covers around 110,000 clones, with 75% to 90% appearing a single time and 5% to 5.5% taken by the ten largest. This sample comprised peripheral blood, obtained on day 0 of AZD1222 vaccination. Receptor source: an adult in good health.

The rearrangement links TRBV19 to TRBJ2-7, with D tentatively TRBD1 or TRBD2 (5 bases each). Germline loops: CDR1 LNHDA, CDR2 SQIVND (reference sequence). V lost 10 bases and J lost 6, with 25 bases in between. The CDR3 runs 15 residues. CDR3 region: CATSRGRPPTVEQYF. CDR3 DNA: TGTGCCACCTCCCGGGGACGGCCGCCCACCGTCGAGCAGTACTTC.

The gene calls are TRBV21-1 and TRBJ2-5; the table's D call, TRBD2, has no DNA check behind it. TRBV21-1 is given as a pseudogene. The length of the CDR3 is 16 residues. CDR3: CASSNPGGAPQETQYF. The CDR3 region has the DNA TGTGCCAGCAGCAACCCCGGGGGGGCCCCACAAGAGACCCAGTACTTC.

The chain joins TRBV6-5 to TRBJ1-5; 9 positions agree with TRBD1. J gave up 8 bases and V 4 bases, and 9 bases lay outside the gene matches. This CDR3 has 15 residues. Germline assignment: CDR1 MNHEY and CDR2 SVGAGI. CDR3 protein: CASSSTGGWGKPQHF. CDR3 DNA: TGTGCCAGCAGTTCTACAGGGGGCTGGGGGAAGCCCCAGCATTTT.

The chain carries TRBV7-3 and TRBJ2-7; 8 bases are shared with TRBD1. In germline, CDR1 is SGHTA, CDR2 FQGTGA. CDR3 length: 15 amino acids. V shed 1 base, J shed 2 bases, and the junction held 4 bases outside the gene matches. CDR3 sequence (DNA): TGTGCCAGCAGCTTAAGCGGGACAGGCCCCTACGAGCAGTACTTC. It encodes CASSLSGTGPYEQYF.

The chain uses TRBV7-3 and TRBJ1-2; D not certain. V dropped 4 bases and J dropped 3 bases, with 9 bases sitting between them. Germline loops: CDR1 SGHTA, CDR2 FQGTGA. This CDR3 is built from 13 residues. CDR3 loop: CASSYGGDYGYTF. The CDR3 DNA reads as TGTGCCAGCAGCTACGGCGGGGACTATGGCTACACCTTC.

A single count supports this clone. The chain has TRBV5-1 and TRBJ1-1; D gene ambiguous. Germline V lookup: CDR1 SGHRS, CDR2 YFSETQ. V gave up 1 base and J gave up 2 bases, with 24 bases separating them. CDR3 length equals 19 residues. The CDR3 DNA reads as TGCGCCAGCAGCTTGATGAGATGGGGAGGTTTAAAACCAAACACTGAAGCTTTCTTT. As protein: CASSLMRWGGLKPNTEAFF.

V and J are TRBV12-3 or TRBV12-4 and TRBJ1-2, with 9 bases identical to TRBD1. The V and J ends lost 5 bases and 5 bases, in that order; junction bases with no gene match: 3. The CDR3 covers 13 residues. For the CDR3, the DNA is TGTGCCAGCAGTCGGACAGGGGAATATGGCTACACCTTC. Its protein is CASSRTGEYGYTF.

The genes are TRBV7-6 and TRBJ2-1; TRBD1 is a possible D gene (6 bases). This CDR3 comprises 11 residues. Germline CDR1 SGHVS, CDR2 FNYEAQ. V lost 5 bases and J lost 10, with 9 bases in between. For the CDR3, the DNA is TGTGCCAGCAGCCCAGACAGGGAGCAGTTCTTC. Amino acid sequence: CASSPDREQFF.

The chain joins TRBV3-1 (or the pseudogene TRBV3-2) to TRBJ1-5; D is undetermined. Germline V gene sequence: CDR1 LGHDT, CDR2 YNNKEL (reference sequence). Trimming left V 5 bases short and J 2 bases short, with 7 bases between. CDR3 length: 13 residues. The CDR3 coding sequence is TGTGCCAGCAGCTCTGGGGGCAATCAGCCCCAGCATTTT. Translation gives CASSSGGNQPQHF.

The CDR3 loop reads CASSRGYGYTF. CDR3 nucleotides: TGTGCCAGCAGCCGAGGCTATGGCTACACCTTC. The chain links TRBV6-5 to TRBJ1-2; D is undetermined. With 6 bases removed from V and 4 bases from J, the gap between germline ends came to 6 bases. The CDR3 consists of 11 residues. Germline V gene data show CDR1 as MNHEY and CDR2 as SVGAGI.

The chain recombines TRBV6-5 with TRBJ1-3, with TRBD1 as a possible D gene (5 bases). The CDR3 spans 15 residues. Trimming pared 4 bases from V and 2 bases from J, leaving 12 bases between. Per the germline V gene, CDR1 is MNHEY and CDR2 is SVGAGI. The CDR3 spells CASSLTGTAGNTIYF. DNA of the CDR3: TGTGCCAGCAGTTTGACCGGGACCGCTGGAAACACCATATATTTT.

This sequence joins TRBV12-3 or TRBV12-4 and TRBJ1-1, with D unresolved. The V gene lost 3 bases and the J gene lost 3 bases, with 8 bases spanning the gap. This CDR3 is 13 amino acids long. CDR3 sequence reads: CASSLMEDTEAFF. CDR3 in DNA: TGTGCCAGCAGTTTGATGGAGGACACTGAAGCTTTCTTT.

This clone showed up just once. The chain links TRBV20-1 to TRBJ2-2; D gene unclear. V lost 6 bases and J 6 bases, leaving 8 bases between the germline ends. The germline gives CDR1 DFQATT, CDR2 SNEGSKA (reference sequence). This CDR3 is built from 11 residues. CDR3 residues: CSAPGSGELFF. The CDR3, as DNA: TGCAGTGCCCCCGGATCCGGGGAGCTGTTTTTT.

This clone has only one observation. The chain couples TRBV3-1 (or the pseudogene TRBV3-2) to TRBJ1-2; perhaps TRBD1 as D (6 bases). Trimming pared 4 bases from V and 4 bases from J, leaving 13 bases between. This CDR3 comprises 14 residues. Germline V gene data show CDR1 as LGHDT and CDR2 as YNNKEL (reference sequence). The CDR3 loop reads CASSLQGGGYGYTF. The CDR3 DNA reads TGTGCCAGCAGCCTACAGGGTGGGGGCTATGGCTACACCTTC.

The rearrangement joins TRBV5-4 to TRBJ2-1; TRBD2 matches 10 bases. The V gene's germline CDR1 is SGHNT and CDR2 YYREEE (reference sequence). V lost 4 bases and J lost 5; bases outside the gene matches: 6. The CDR3 spans 15 residues. CDR3 nucleotide sequence: TGTGCCAGCAGCCCCGGGACTAGCGCCGACAATGAGCAGTTCTTC. Amino acids: CASSPGTSADNEQFF.

This sequence joins TRBV5-1 and TRBJ1-3; D gene unclear. Germline V CDR1 and CDR2: SGHRS, YFSETQ. Trimming cost V 0 bases and J 2 bases, with 12 bases left between them. The CDR3 has 16 amino acids. As DNA, the CDR3 is TGCGCCAGCAGCTTGGCCCCCCTCGGGACTGGAAACACCATATATTTT. Protein: CASSLAPLGTGNTIYF.

The chain recombines TRBV7-3 with TRBJ2-1, with 10 bases aligning to TRBD1. The CDR3 runs to 15 residues. The V gene's germline CDR1 is SGHTA and CDR2 FQGTGA. V lost 3 bases and J lost 4; bases outside the gene matches: 3. The CDR3 DNA reads as TGTGCCAGCAGCTTTGACAGGGGGCTATACAATGAGCAGTTCTTC. Translation: CASSFDRGLYNEQFF. Full variable domain (missing parts from reference TRBV7-3 and TRBJ2-1): GAGVSQTPSNKVTEKGKYVELRCDPISGHTALYWYRQSLGQGPEFLIYFQGTGAADDSGLPNDRFFAVRPEGSVSTLKIQRTERGDSAVYLCASSFDRGLYNEQFFGPGTRLTVL.

A note on this clone: This sample includes further DNA sequences coding for the same CDR3. The chain carries TRBV18 and TRBJ2-7; D tentatively fits TRBD1 or TRBD2 (6 bases each). The CDR3 runs to 13 residues. Germline CDR1 KGHSH, CDR2 LQKENI. Trimming took off 6 bases at V and 3 bases at J, with 12 bases between the two ends. CDR3 protein: CASSPGAGYEQYF. DNA of the CDR3: TGTGCCAGCTCGCCGGGGGCCGGCTACGAGCAGTACTTC.